The 27 T cell receptor beta chains below come from one sample, sequenced in a study of blood T cell repertoires in COVID-19. Assay: immunoSEQ multiplex PCR; the TCRdb copy retains only in-frame clones and omits some. The repertoire holds more than 250,000 clones, around 87% seen once, with around 1.7% in the top ten. The sequenced material came from PBMCs or T cells enriched from blood (not recorded which). These receptors were obtained from a woman aged 18-35 years with acute COVID-19.

The chain recombines TRBV2 with TRBJ1-6, with unresolved D. Germline CDR1 reads SNHLY; CDR2 reads FYNNEI. V gave up 4 bases and J gave up 2 bases, with 9 bases separating them. The CDR3 runs to 15 residues. The CDR3 sequence: CASSGESPYNSPLHF. CDR3 sequence (DNA): TGTGCCAGCAGTGGGGAGTCCCCCTATAATTCACCCCTCCACTTT.

V gene TRBV24-1 combines with J gene TRBJ2-1, with TRBD1 identical over 10 bases. The CDR3 sequence is 15 residues long. Per germline, CDR1 KGHDR and CDR2 SFDVKD. The V and J ends lost 4 bases and 7 bases, in that order; junction bases with no gene match: 6. The CDR3 sequence: CATSEPGQGLNEQFF. The CDR3 coding sequence is TGTGCCACCAGTGAGCCGGGACAGGGGTTGAATGAGCAGTTCTTC.

J is TRBJ2-7 and V is TRBV7-9; D possibly corresponds to TRBD1 (6 bases). The CDR3 length is 14 residues. Trimming cost V 6 bases and J 3 bases, with 15 bases left between them. Germline V CDR1 and CDR2: SEHNR, FQNEAQ (reference sequence). This chain's CDR3 is CASSSTGPLYEQYF. The CDR3 nucleotides are TGTGCCAGCAGTTCCACAGGGCCCCTCTACGAGCAGTACTTC.

The CDR3 nucleotides read TGTGCCAGCTCACCAAGTGTGGCGGTGGCGAACACCGGGGAGCTGTTTTTT. This translates into CASSPSVAVANTGELFF. This sequence joins TRBV18 and TRBJ2-2; D is unclear. The CDR3 has 17 residues. Trimming stripped 2 bases from V and 0 bases from J, with 13 bases between. Germline V gives CDR1 KGHSH, CDR2 LQKENI.

V is TRBV28 and J is TRBJ1-4; 10 bases are a match to TRBD1. Unmatched junction bases numbered 3, after V lost 3 bases and J lost 8 bases. The CDR3 spans 14 residues. The germline CDR1 and CDR2 sequences are MDHEN and SYDVKM. The CDR3 reads CASSLTGGEEKLFF. The CDR3 bases are TGTGCCAGCAGTTTGACAGGGGGCGAGGAAAAACTGTTTTTT.

This rearrangement joins TRBV5-1 to TRBJ2-3; 8 bases are a match to TRBD1. The length of the CDR3 is 22 residues. J lost 8 bases, V lost 1 base, and 30 bases had no gene match. From germline, CDR1 is SGHRS and CDR2 YFSETQ. The CDR3 coding sequence is TGCGCCAGCAGCTTGTGGGGGCAGGGGGCGACCTCATCGTCGCGCCTCATACGTACGCAGTATTTT. This encodes CASSLWGQGATSSSRLIRTQYF. Full variable domain (missing parts from reference TRBV5-1 and TRBJ2-3): KAGVTQTPRYLIKTRGQQVTLSCSPISGHRSVSWYQQTPGQGLQFLFEYFSETQRNKGNFPGRFSGRQFSNSRSEMNVSTLELGDSALYLCASSLWGQGATSSSRLIRTQYFGPGTRLTVL.

The rearrangement joins TRBV5-1 to TRBJ2-5; D is unresolved. The CDR3 spans 11 residues. Trimming pared 6 bases from V and 4 bases from J, leaving 7 bases between. The V gene's germline CDR1 is SGHRS and CDR2 YFSETQ. CDR3 nucleotide sequence: TGCGCCAGCATGCGGCGAGAGACCCAGTACTTC. Its protein is CASMRRETQYF.

This rearrangement joins TRBV28 to TRBJ2-7; D is possibly TRBD1 (6 bases). The CDR3 runs 17 residues. The germline V gene has CDR1 MDHEN and CDR2 SYDVKM. Deletions cut 6 bases from V and 3 bases from J, with 24 bases between. Here the CDR3 DNA reads TGTGCCAGCAGATTGGCTAGACTACAGGACAGCAGCTACGAGCAGTACTTC. Its translation: CASRLARLQDSSYEQYF.

The chain combines TRBV5-1 with TRBJ1-1; D ambiguous. The V end lost 6 bases, the J end lost 1 base, and 13 bases lay between the germline ends. This CDR3 is built from 14 residues. Germline-derived CDR1 and CDR2 are SGHRS and YFSETQ. CDR3 sequence: CASTPGSGNTEAFF. The CDR3 coding sequence is TGCGCCAGCACCCCGGGTTCGGGGAACACTGAAGCTTTCTTT.

This clone occurred once. J is TRBJ1-2 and V is TRBV7-8, with a tentative D call TRBD1 (6 bases). Trimming took 5 bases from V and 8 from J, leaving 12 bases between them. This CDR3 is 12 amino acids long. Germline CDR1 and CDR2: SGHVS and FQNEAQ. The CDR3 nucleotides are TGTGCCAGCAGCCTCGGGACATTCGGCTACACCTTC. Translated: CASSLGTFGYTF.

This clone was seen only once. This rearrangement joins TRBV9 to TRBJ2-2, with 8 bases lining up with TRBD1. Germline V gene sequence: CDR1 SGDLS, CDR2 YYNGEE. The CDR3 has 19 amino acids. V lost 3 bases, J lost 3 bases, and 16 bases stayed unmatched. In DNA, the CDR3 is TGTGCCAGCAGCGCTCCGACCGGGACAGGCCCGAGGCACACCGGGGAGCTGTTTTTT. Its translation: CASSAPTGTGPRHTGELFF.

The chain uses TRBV11-2 and TRBJ1-3, with 9 bases lining up with TRBD1. J gave up 4 bases and V 4 bases, and 8 bases lay outside the gene matches. The germline CDR1 and CDR2 sequences are SGHAT and FQNNGV. This CDR3 spans 16 amino acids. The DNA for the CDR3 is TGTGCCAGCAGCTCGAGGGGGACAGGGAGAGGAAACACCATATATTTT. It yields the protein CASSSRGTGRGNTIYF.

The J gene is TRBJ2-2, the V gene TRBV24-1, with TRBD2 identical over 11 bases. The junction had 17 bases not matched to a gene; V was cut back by 7 bases and J by 5 bases. This CDR3 is 19 amino acids long. Germline CDR1 is KGHDR and CDR2 is SFDVKD. In DNA, the CDR3 is TGTGCCACCAGCAGGACTAGCGGGTTGTTAATCAGACAAACCGGGGAGCTGTTTTTT. Amino acids: CATSRTSGLLIRQTGELFF.

The chain links TRBV11-2 to TRBJ2-4; tentative D call: TRBD2 (6 bases). The CDR3 totals 18 residues. Trimming took off 3 bases at V and 0 bases at J, with 18 bases between the two ends. Germline-derived CDR1 and CDR2 are SGHAT and FQNNGV. In DNA, the CDR3 is TGTGCCAGCAGCTTCTTCAACAATCCGGGACTAGCCAAAAACATTCAGTACTTC. Translating gives CASSFFNNPGLAKNIQYF.

The chain has TRBV19 and TRBJ1-3; D is ambiguous. The CDR3 runs to 11 residues. V was pared by 11 bases and J by 4 bases, with 9 bases between. Germline V gives CDR1 LNHDA, CDR2 SQIVND (reference sequence). The CDR3 DNA follows: TGTGCCGGAGGAGGGGGAAACACCATATATTTT. Its protein is CAGGGGNTIYF.

The chain couples TRBV14 to TRBJ2-5; 9 positions match TRBD1. The germline gives CDR1 SGHDN, CDR2 FVKESK. The CDR3 is made up of 14 amino acids. The V and J ends lost 4 bases and 4 bases, in that order; junction bases with no gene match: 4. The CDR3 loop is CASSRRQGVETQYF. The CDR3 region has the DNA TGTGCCAGCAGCCGCAGACAGGGGGTAGAGACCCAGTACTTC.

The J gene is TRBJ2-7, the V gene TRBV27; 7 bases are shared with TRBD2. Germline assignment: CDR1 MNHEY and CDR2 SMNVEV (reference sequence). V was clipped by 5 bases and J by 3 bases; unmatched bases: 4. The CDR3 is 13 amino acids. The CDR3 sequence is CASSREGLYEQYF. CDR3 nucleotides: TGTGCCAGCAGTAGGGAGGGCCTCTACGAGCAGTACTTC.

The rearrangement links TRBV5-1 to TRBJ2-7, with 7 positions matching TRBD2. V was pared by 5 bases and J by 5 bases, with 7 bases of the junction left unmatched. Per the germline V gene, CDR1 is SGHRS and CDR2 is YFSETQ. This CDR3 has 13 residues. The CDR3 sequence is CASRGGKENEQYF. Written as DNA, the CDR3 is TGCGCCAGCAGGGGAGGGAAGGAAAACGAGCAGTACTTC.

The DNA of the CDR3 is TGTGCCACCAGCGGAGGGACAGGGAATGAGCAGTTCTTC. It encodes CATSGGTGNEQFF. This chain connects TRBV15 to TRBJ2-1; 9 bases are a match to TRBD1. This CDR3 is 13 amino acids long. The germline CDR1 and CDR2 sequences are LNHNV and YYDKDF (reference sequence). The V gene end was trimmed by 5 bases and the J gene end by 7 bases; junction bases not matched to a gene: 3.

The chain carries TRBV12-5 and TRBJ2-7, with a possible D match to TRBD1 (7 bases). V lost 3 bases and J 7 bases, leaving 19 bases between the germline ends. The CDR3 contains 15 residues. Germline V gene sequence: CDR1 LGHNT, CDR2 FRNRAP. The CDR3 DNA sequence: TGTGCTAGTGGTTTCCCCCGACAGGGAGGATTGGAGCAGTACTTC. Protein: CASGFPRQGGLEQYF.

The rearrangement joins TRBV19 to TRBJ1-5, with 11 bases fitting TRBD1. The germline CDR1 and CDR2 sequences are LNHDA and SQIVND (reference sequence). V lost 9 bases, J lost 7 bases, and 8 bases stayed unmatched. The CDR3 is 14 residues long. CDR3 nucleotides: TGTGCCAGCACCAGGACAGGGGGCTTGCAGCCCCAGCATTTT. This gives the protein CASTRTGGLQPQHF.

The V call is TRBV5-4, the J call TRBJ2-5; maybe TRBD2 (5 bases). Germline loops: CDR1 SGHNT, CDR2 YYREEE (reference sequence). Trimming shortened V by 5 bases and J by 5 bases, and 16 bases separated the two germline ends. This CDR3 comprises 14 residues. The chain's CDR3 is CASRPGTASETQYF. The CDR3 nucleotides read TGTGCCAGCAGGCCGGGAACAGCAAGCGAGACCCAGTACTTC.

The chain links TRBV7-6 to TRBJ1-2, with TRBD1 identical over 8 bases. V lost 0 bases, J lost 4 bases, and 4 bases stayed unmatched. This CDR3 has 15 amino acids. CDR1 is SGHVS and CDR2 is FNYEAQ in the germline V gene. This CDR3 reads CASSLAPGTGYGYTF. For the CDR3, the DNA is TGTGCCAGCAGCTTAGCGCCCGGGACAGGCTATGGCTACACCTTC.

The rearrangement uses TRBV19 and TRBJ1-4; D unclear. CDR1 and CDR2 from the germline V gene are LNHDA and SQIVND (reference sequence). The CDR3 has 15 amino acids. The V gene lost 2 bases and the J gene lost 0 bases, with 7 bases spanning the gap. The CDR3 DNA reads as TGTGCCAGTAGTATACTCAGTTCAACTAATGAAAAACTGTTTTTT. This codes for CASSILSSTNEKLFF.

CDR3 in amino acids: CASSTRTSGNEQFF. The DNA for the CDR3 is TGTGCCAGTAGTACCAGGACTAGCGGCAATGAGCAGTTCTTC. The chain carries TRBV19 and TRBJ2-1; 10 bases align to TRBD2. Germline V gene sequence: CDR1 LNHDA, CDR2 SQIVND (reference sequence). The length of the CDR3 is 14 residues. V was pared by 4 bases and J by 6 bases, with 3 bases of the junction left unmatched.

This clone was counted a few times. V and J are TRBV5-1 and TRBJ2-2; 8 positions match TRBD1. The V segment lost 4 bases and the J segment 0 bases; nucleotides outside the gene matches: 5. The CDR3 is 16 residues long. In germline, CDR1 is SGHRS, CDR2 YFSETQ. DNA for the CDR3: TGCGCCAGCAGCCAAGGACAGGGATCGAACACCGGGGAGCTGTTTTTT. Amino acids: CASSQGQGSNTGELFF.

V usage is TRBV19 and J usage is TRBJ1-6; 10 bases line up with TRBD1. The CDR3 length is 16 residues. CDR1 LNHDA and CDR2 SQIVND come from the germline V gene (reference sequence). The V segment lost 7 bases and the J segment 6 bases; nucleotides outside the gene matches: 9. The CDR3 DNA reads as TGTGCCAGTAACCCGACAGGGGGCGGCCTTAATTCACCCCTCCACTTT. This gives the protein CASNPTGGGLNSPLHF. Drawing the rest from reference TRBV19 and TRBJ1-6, the complete variable domain is DGGITQSPKYLFRKEGQNVTLSCEQNLNHDAMYWYRQDPGQGLRLIYYSQIVNDFQKGDIAEGYSVSREKKESFPLTVTSAQKNPTAFYLCASNPTGGGLNSPLHFGNGTRLTVT.